This T cell receptor beta chain was found in a study of T cell responses to AZD1222 COVID-19 vaccine. Study-level information: Second doses that came at about 4 or about 12 weeks were put together. Whole-study results and caveats: Clonal diversity was possibly underestimated; the donors were predominantly white British and more often female. Across the whole spike, CD4 TCRs peaked at regions 160-218 and 743-854. Just five to seven people given AZD1222 tested seropositive at baseline.

Comments on this clone: Its antigen remains unknown.

Germline V gene data show CDR1 as MNHEY and CDR2 as SVGAGI. This CDR3 region has 15 residues. Germline trimming cut 6 bases from V and 0 bases from J; bases unmatched to any gene: 6. Assay used: immunoSEQ multiplex PCR; TCRdb lists only in-frame clones, some missing. This table holds 150,000 to 200,000 clones, over 85% found once. The source was peripheral blood, collected on day 0 of AZD1222 vaccination. This TCR derives from an adult in good health. The chain is built from TRBV6-5 and TRBJ2-7, with 9 positions matching TRBD1. The CDR3 loop reads CASSTGTGSSYEQYF. CDR3 bases: TGTGCCAGCAGCACCGGGACAGGGAGCTCCTACGAGCAGTACTTC.